This T cell receptor (beta chain) was sequenced for a study of vaccination effects on CD4 cells after COVID-19 (dated by TCRdb to the early 2020s). About the full investigation: Two doses of either the BNT162b2 or the mRNA-1273 mRNA SARS-CoV-2 vaccine were administered to participants. SARS-CoV-2 spike-specific CD4+ TCR repertoires from before and after mRNA vaccination were compared in COVID-19 convalescent patients and in infection-naive vaccine recipients. Altogether, roughly 10 COVID-19 convalescent patients and several SARS-CoV-2-naive healthy vaccine recipients made up the full study. Cultures from other donors in the study were sequenced with the Oncomine TCR Beta short-read assay on an Illumina iSeq 100.

Regarding this clone: Its cognate antigen has yet to be identified. Base qualities are not provided; no much larger clone lies one nucleotide away.

Points the paper makes about the study in general: Both infection-induced and vaccine-induced clones contracted markedly at late post-vaccination timepoints, which is consistent with waning T cell responses. In healthy vaccine recipients, vaccine-induced clones were almost all SARS-CoV-2 mono-reactive, with only 1 of 255 cross-reactive with common cold coronaviruses. The study was limited by a small number of convalescent patients and lacked early post-infection timepoints.

V sheds 0 bases and J sheds 7 bases, leaving 12 bases between their ends. The CDR3 contains 14 residues, cysteine and phenylalanine counted. The sequence is cut down to CDR3 DNA, 42 bases in frame from base 1. CDR1 and CDR2, per the germline V gene, are MNHEY and SVGAGI. The library was produced with the immunoSEQ multiplex PCR assay. TCR beta CDR3 sequencing was performed on DNA from the cultured, isolated CD4+ T cells. On the study's bioinformatics: Non-productive TCR sequences were removed, reads were trimmed to the CDR3 region, and CDR3s of at least 7 amino acids were retained. Antigen-specific clonotypes were identified with the MANAFEST web app by comparing expansion in peptide wells against reference cultures. Positive clones required FDR<0.05 expansion versus reference and all other wells, odds ratio above 5, and frequency above 0.1% in two replicate wells. Clonotypes significantly expanded in SARS-CoV-2 spike wells and in at least one common cold coronavirus spike condition were defined as cross-reactive. CDR3 similarity was assessed by Levenshtein distance with the stringdist R package, and unrooted trees were built with ape in R 3.6.1. TCRdb limited this immuneACCESS table to in-frame rearrangements with V and J called. A share of clones is missing; checked studies link under half to unresolved V genes, and the rest is unexplained. The DNA gave D and trimming, while V, J and clone size come from that table. Counted in this sample were tens of thousands of clones; 65% to 85% of them appeared once. About 3.2% of the sample rests with the top ten.

The ViraFEST assay stimulated PBMC with viral peptide pools and then used TCR sequencing to identify antigen-specific CD4+ T cell clonotypes by expansion. After around eleven days of culture, CD4+ T cells were isolated with the EasySep CD4+ T cell isolation kit. None of the healthy vaccine recipients had a prior SARS-CoV-2 infection, which was confirmed by nucleocapsid antibody tests that came back negative both before and after vaccination. Each well held around 2 million PBMC cultured in IMDM containing approximately 5.3% human AB serum, 8.5 to 10 IU/ml IL-2 and gentamicin, along with around 11 ug/ml peptides. On days 3 and 7, half of the culture medium was replaced with fresh IL-2-containing medium. Unless noted otherwise, every peptide stimulation condition was cultured in triplicate wells. Using Ficoll-Paque Plus gradient centrifugation, PBMC were separated from whole blood and then either used fresh or cryopreserved at -140C. Overlapping peptide pools spanned the spike proteins of SARS-CoV-2 and the common cold coronaviruses HCoV-NL63, HCoV-OC43 and HCoV-229E. The QIAamp micro DNA kit was used to extract genomic DNA from the cultured CD4+ T cells.

This TCR derives from a human donor who received a COVID-19 vaccine. Sequenced here: CD4+ T cells from PBMCs cultured with HCoV-NL63 spike peptides, sampled before COVID-19 vaccination. This specimen's cell subset or site label, per the study, means: HCoV-NL63 spike overlapping peptide pool stimulation. The rearranged segments are TRBV6-5 and TRBJ1-2; the D gene cannot be resolved reliably. CDR3 sequence: CASSYSMGFTGYTF. The bases read TGTGCCAGCAGTTACTCGATGGGGTTTACTGGCTACACCTTC.